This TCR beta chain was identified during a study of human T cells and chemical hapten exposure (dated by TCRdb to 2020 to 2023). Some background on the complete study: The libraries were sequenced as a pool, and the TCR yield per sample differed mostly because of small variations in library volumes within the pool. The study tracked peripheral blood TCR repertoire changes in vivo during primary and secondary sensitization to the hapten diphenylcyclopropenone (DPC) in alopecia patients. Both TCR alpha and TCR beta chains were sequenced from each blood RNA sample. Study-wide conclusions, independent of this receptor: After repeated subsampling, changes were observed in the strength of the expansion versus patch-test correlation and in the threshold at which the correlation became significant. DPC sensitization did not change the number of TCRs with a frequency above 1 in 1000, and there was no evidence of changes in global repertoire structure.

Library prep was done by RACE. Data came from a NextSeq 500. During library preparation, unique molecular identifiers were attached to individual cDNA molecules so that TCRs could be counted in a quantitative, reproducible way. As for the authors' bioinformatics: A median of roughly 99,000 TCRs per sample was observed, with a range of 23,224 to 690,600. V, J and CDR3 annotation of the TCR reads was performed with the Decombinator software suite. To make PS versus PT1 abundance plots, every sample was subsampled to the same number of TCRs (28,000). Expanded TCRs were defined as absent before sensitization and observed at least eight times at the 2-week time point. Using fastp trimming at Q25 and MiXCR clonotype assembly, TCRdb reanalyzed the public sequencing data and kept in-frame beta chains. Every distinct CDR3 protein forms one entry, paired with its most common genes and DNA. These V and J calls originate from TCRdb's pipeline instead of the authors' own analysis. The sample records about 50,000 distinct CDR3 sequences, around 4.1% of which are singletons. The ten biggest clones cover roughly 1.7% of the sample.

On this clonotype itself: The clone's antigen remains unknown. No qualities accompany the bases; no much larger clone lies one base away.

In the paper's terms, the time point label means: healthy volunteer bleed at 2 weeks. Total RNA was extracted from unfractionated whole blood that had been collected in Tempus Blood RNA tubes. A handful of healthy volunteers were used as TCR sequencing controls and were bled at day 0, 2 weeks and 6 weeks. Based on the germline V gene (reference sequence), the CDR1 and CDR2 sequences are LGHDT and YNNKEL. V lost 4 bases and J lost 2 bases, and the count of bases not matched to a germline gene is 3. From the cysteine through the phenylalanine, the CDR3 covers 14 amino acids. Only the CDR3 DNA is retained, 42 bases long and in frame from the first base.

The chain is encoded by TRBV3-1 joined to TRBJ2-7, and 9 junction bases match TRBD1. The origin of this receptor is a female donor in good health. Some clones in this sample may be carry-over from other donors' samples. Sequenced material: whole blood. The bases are TGTGCCAGCAGCCGAGGGGACAGGGCCTACGAGCAGTACTTC. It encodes CASSRGDRAYEQYF.